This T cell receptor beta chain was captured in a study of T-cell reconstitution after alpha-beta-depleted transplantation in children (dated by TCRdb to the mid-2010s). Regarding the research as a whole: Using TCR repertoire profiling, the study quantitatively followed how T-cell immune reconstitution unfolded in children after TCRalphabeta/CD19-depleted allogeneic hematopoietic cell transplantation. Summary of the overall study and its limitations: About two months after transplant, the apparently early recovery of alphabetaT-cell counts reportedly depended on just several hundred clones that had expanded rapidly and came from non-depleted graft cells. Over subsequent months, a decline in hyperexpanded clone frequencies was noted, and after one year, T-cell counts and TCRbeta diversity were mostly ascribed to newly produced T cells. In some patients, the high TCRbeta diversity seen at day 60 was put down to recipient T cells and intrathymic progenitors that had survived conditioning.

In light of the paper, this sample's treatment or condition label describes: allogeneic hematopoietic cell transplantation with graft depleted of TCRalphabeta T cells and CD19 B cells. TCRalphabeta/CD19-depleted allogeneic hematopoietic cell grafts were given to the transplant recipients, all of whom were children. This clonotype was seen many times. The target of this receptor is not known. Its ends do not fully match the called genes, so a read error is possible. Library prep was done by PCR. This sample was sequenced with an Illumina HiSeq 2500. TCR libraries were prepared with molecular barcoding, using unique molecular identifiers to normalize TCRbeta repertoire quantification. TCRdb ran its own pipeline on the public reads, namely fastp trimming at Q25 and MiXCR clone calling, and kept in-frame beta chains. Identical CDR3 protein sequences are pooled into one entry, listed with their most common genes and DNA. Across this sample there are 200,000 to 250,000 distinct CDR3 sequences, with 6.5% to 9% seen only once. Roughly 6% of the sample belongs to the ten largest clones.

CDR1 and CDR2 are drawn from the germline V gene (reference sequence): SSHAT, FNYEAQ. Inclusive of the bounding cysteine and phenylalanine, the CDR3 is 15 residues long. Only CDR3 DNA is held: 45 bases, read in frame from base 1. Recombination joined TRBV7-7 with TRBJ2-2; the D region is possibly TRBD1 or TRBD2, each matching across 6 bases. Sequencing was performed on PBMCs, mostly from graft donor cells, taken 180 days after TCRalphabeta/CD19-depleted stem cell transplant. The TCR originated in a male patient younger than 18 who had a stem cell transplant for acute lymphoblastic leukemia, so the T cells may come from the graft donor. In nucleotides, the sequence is TGTGCTAGCAGCCCGACGAGGGGGGCTGGCGGGGAGCTGTTTTTT. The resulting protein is CASSPTRGAGGELFF.